Presented here are 15 T cell receptor beta chains from one specimen sequenced in a study of sequential checkpoint blockade in melanoma. Sample treatment: randomized to nivolumab then ipilimumab (arm A) or the reverse (arm B). Profiling relied on immunoSEQ multiplex PCR, and the TCRdb table lists in-frame clones only, not all of them. The table has 4,200 or so clones, about 20% seen once; the top ten hold 15%. Sequenced here: tumor tissue (inferred from file names), sampled from a patient given nivolumab and ipilimumab in sequence. The receptors shown here come from a human donor with melanoma.

CDR3 region: CASNDGGYEQYF. The CDR3 DNA sequence: TGTGCCAGTAATGACGGGGGGTACGAGCAGTACTTC. The gene calls are TRBV19 and TRBJ2-7; 7 bases match TRBD2. CDR1 is LNHDA, CDR2 SQIVND, per germline (reference sequence). There are 12 residues in the CDR3. Germline trimming cut 7 bases from V and 4 bases from J; bases unmatched to any gene: 4. Combining the CDR3 with reference TRBV19 and TRBJ2-7 gives the whole variable domain DGGITQSPKYLFRKEGQNVTLSCEQNLNHDAMYWYRQDPGQGLRLIYYSQIVNDFQKGDIAEGYSVSREKKESFPLTVTSAQKNPTAFYLCASNDGGYEQYFGPGTRLTVT.

This clone was recorded once. This chain joins TRBV19 and TRBJ2-5; D perhaps matches TRBD1 (6 bases). The CDR3 contains 15 residues. The V and J ends lost 3 bases and 1 base respectively, with 12 bases between them. Germline V gene lookup returns CDR1 LNHDA and CDR2 SQIVND (reference sequence). In DNA, the CDR3 is TGTGCCAGTAGTATTCAGGGGAGTTCCCAAGAGACCCAGTACTTC. Translated, it gives CASSIQGSSQETQYF.

At least ten counts were recorded for this clone. The CDR3 DNA is TGTGCCAGCAGCCCCTACCCTAGCGGGTCCCTAATCGATACGCAGTATTTT. Translating it yields CASSPYPSGSLIDTQYF. The chain is built from TRBV11-3 and TRBJ2-3; the match to TRBD2 covers 8 bases. Germline CDR1 SGHNT, CDR2 YENEEA. V was clipped by 5 bases and J by 6 bases; unmatched bases: 16. The CDR3 covers 17 residues.

This clone has a count of ten or more. V and J are TRBV11-3 and TRBJ1-2; tentative D call: TRBD1 (5 bases). This CDR3 has 15 residues. V lost 1 base to trimming and J lost 4 bases, with 13 bases between them. CDR1 and CDR2 (germline): SGHNT, YENEEA. CDR3 protein: CASSLGQGIVYGYTF. CDR3 DNA: TGTGCCAGCAGCTTAGGGCAGGGCATCGTCTATGGCTACACCTTC.

The chain links TRBV6-8 to TRBJ2-7, with no clear D. The length of the CDR3 is 15 residues. The germline V gene has CDR1 MNHGY and CDR2 SAAAGT. The V gene lost 7 bases and the J gene lost 0 bases, with 16 bases spanning the gap. The CDR3 DNA is TGTGCCAGCAAGGGCAACACCTTACTCTCCTACGAGCAGTACTTC. It translates to CASKGNTLLSYEQYF.

This clone appeared a few times. The chain recombines TRBV6-8 with TRBJ2-1; D could derive from TRBD1 or TRBD2 (5 bases each). This CDR3 is built from 14 residues. The germline CDR1 and CDR2 sequences are MNHGY and SAAAGT. Trimming took 9 bases from V and 0 from J, leaving 12 bases between them. This CDR3 reads CASARDHSYNEQFF. CDR3 DNA: TGTGCCAGTGCCCGGGACCACTCCTACAATGAGCAGTTCTTC.

The rearrangement uses TRBV19 and TRBJ2-1; 7 bases line up with TRBD2. The V and J ends lost 3 bases and 4 bases, in that order; junction bases with no gene match: 12. CDR3 length equals 17 residues. Germline V gene lookup returns CDR1 LNHDA and CDR2 SQIVND (reference sequence). The CDR3 coding sequence is TGTGCCAGTAGTATTAGTAGCTGGGAGGGCCTTTACAATGAGCAGTTCTTC. Protein product: CASSISSWEGLYNEQFF.

This sequence joins TRBV6-7 and TRBJ1-4; no definite D call. TRBV6-7 is designated an ORF whose function remains uncertain. Trimming removed 7 bases from V and 8 bases from J, with 8 bases in between. There are 11 residues in the CDR3. The CDR3 DNA sequence: TGTGCCAGCAACTGGAGGGAAAAACTGTTTTTT. Amino acid sequence: CASNWREKLFF.

This clone was seen more than once but under ten times. The CDR3 region has the DNA TGTGCCAGCAGCGTAGCGGGAGGAACCTACGAGCAGTACTTC. Protein product: CASSVAGGTYEQYF. The chain combines TRBV6-8 with TRBJ2-7, with 10 positions matching TRBD2. This CDR3 region has 14 residues. V shed 6 bases, J shed 2 bases, and the junction held 4 bases outside the gene matches. CDR1 and CDR2 (germline): MNHGY, SAAAGT.

Here the CDR3 reads CASSQAGWDQRYF. CDR3 DNA: TGTGCCAGCAGCCAAGCCGGTTGGGACCAAAGGTACTTC. The chain links TRBV14 to TRBJ2-7; TRBD1 or TRBD2 may be the D gene (5 bases each). V lost 1 base to trimming and J lost 12 bases, with 16 bases between them. The CDR3 consists of 13 residues. Germline CDR1 is SGHDN and CDR2 is FVKESK.

The V call is TRBV16, the J call TRBJ2-3, with D possibly being TRBD1 or TRBD2 (6 bases each). CDR3 length: 15 residues. Deletions cut 4 bases from V and 4 bases from J, with 15 bases between. CDR1 is KGHSY and CDR2 is FQNENV in the germline V gene. DNA of the CDR3: TGTGCCAGCAGCCCCCGAGGGGGGTCGGCAGATACGCAGTATTTT. This codes for CASSPRGGSADTQYF.

The gene calls are TRBV19 and TRBJ1-2; a weak D match, TRBD1 (5 bases). Trimming removed 2 bases at V and 2 bases at J, with 12 bases between. Germline V gene sequence: CDR1 LNHDA, CDR2 SQIVND (reference sequence). The CDR3 has 15 amino acids. This chain's CDR3 is CASSIYPGMNYGYTF. The CDR3 DNA reads TGTGCCAGTAGTATATATCCAGGGATGAACTATGGCTACACCTTC. Using reference TRBV19 and TRBJ1-2 for the parts outside the CDR3, the full variable domain is DGGITQSPKYLFRKEGQNVTLSCEQNLNHDAMYWYRQDPGQGLRLIYYSQIVNDFQKGDIAEGYSVSREKKESFPLTVTSAQKNPTAFYLCASSIYPGMNYGYTFGSGTRLTVV.

V and J are TRBV19 and TRBJ2-7, with D perhaps assigned TRBD1 or TRBD2 (6 bases each). The germline gives CDR1 LNHDA, CDR2 SQIVND (reference sequence). CDR3 length: 14 residues. Trimming left V 5 bases short and J 2 bases short, with 13 bases between. The CDR3 sequence is CASSDNGGPYEQYF. CDR3 DNA: TGTGCCAGTAGTGACAACGGGGGCCCCTACGAGCAGTACTTC.

The J gene is TRBJ2-5, the V gene TRBV19, with a possible D match to TRBD2 (5 bases). CDR3 length: 13 residues. Germline CDR1 is LNHDA and CDR2 is SQIVND (reference sequence). V shed 1 base and J shed 5 bases, with 8 bases lying between them. The CDR3 loop reads CASSIAGVETQYF. CDR3 bases: TGTGCCAGTAGTATAGCCGGGGTGGAGACCCAGTACTTC.

This clone was detected a few times. V and J are TRBV7-2 and TRBJ2-3; unclear D gene. The CDR3 runs to 13 residues. CDR1 is SGHTA, CDR2 FQGNSA, per germline. Trimming stripped 1 base from V and 6 bases from J, with 8 bases between. CDR3 nucleotides: TGTGCCAGCAGCTTAGGATATAGGGATACGCAGTATTTT. This encodes CASSLGYRDTQYF.